This TCR beta chain was sequenced in a study of T cells after yellow fever vaccination. Whole-study findings and limits: Although the secondary response was weaker, it peaked faster, at day 5 versus 15. Abundant clonotypes (contaminants from the bulk population) could be present in FACS-sorted repertoires. Clonotypes shared by both compartments, CD4 and CD8, made up a small share.

This clonotype was seen at least ten times. What it binds is unknown. 5'RACE template switching generated TCR cDNA, adding a universal primer site and UMIs. TCRdb processed the 5' RACE reads anew with MiXCR; each CDR3 protein has one entry. The sample contains 170,000 or so distinct CDR3 sequences, about 6.2% of which appear only once. CDR3 length: 15 amino acids. Germline values: CDR1 SGHRS, CDR2 YFSETQ. The V end lost 0 bases, the J end lost 3 bases, and 13 bases lay between the germline ends. The receptor comes from a man younger than 35 who received the YFV17D yellow fever vaccine. The sample here was CD4+ T cells sorted from PBMCs, taken on the day of the first yellow fever vaccination. This rearrangement joins TRBV5-1 to TRBJ2-7, with D perhaps being TRBD1 or TRBD2 (5 bases each). The CDR3: CASSLDEGSFYEQYF. The CDR3 DNA reads as TGCGCCAGCAGCTTGGACGAGGGGTCCTTCTACGAGCAGTACTTC.